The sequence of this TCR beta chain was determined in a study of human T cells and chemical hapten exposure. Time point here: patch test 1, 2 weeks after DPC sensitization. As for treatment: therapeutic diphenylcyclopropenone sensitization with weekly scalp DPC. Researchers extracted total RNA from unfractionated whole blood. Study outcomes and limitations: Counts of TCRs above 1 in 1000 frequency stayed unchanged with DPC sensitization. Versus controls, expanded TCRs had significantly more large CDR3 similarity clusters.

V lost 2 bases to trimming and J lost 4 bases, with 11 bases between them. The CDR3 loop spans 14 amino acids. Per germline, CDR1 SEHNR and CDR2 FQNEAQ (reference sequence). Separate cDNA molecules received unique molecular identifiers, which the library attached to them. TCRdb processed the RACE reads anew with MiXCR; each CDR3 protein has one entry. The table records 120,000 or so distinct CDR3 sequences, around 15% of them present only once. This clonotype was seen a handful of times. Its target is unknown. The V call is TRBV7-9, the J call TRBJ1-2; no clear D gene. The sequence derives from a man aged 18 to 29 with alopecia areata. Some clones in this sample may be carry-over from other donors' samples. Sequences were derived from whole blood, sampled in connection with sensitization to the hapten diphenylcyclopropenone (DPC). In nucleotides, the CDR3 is TGTGCCAGCAGCTTACGTGGTCAGCTCTATGGCTACACCTTC. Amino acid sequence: CASSLRGQLYGYTF.